This T cell receptor beta chain was retrieved from a study of cytomegalovirus exposure and HLA in healthy donors. A word on this clone: What it recognizes is unknown.

Profiling relied on immunoSEQ multiplex PCR, and the TCRdb table lists in-frame clones only, not all of them. The sample includes 180,000 or so clones, about 89% of them seen just once. Study-wide findings and caveats: The study listed approximately 160 cytomegalovirus-associated TCR beta chains. That first-cohort TCR clusters tended to co-occur in the roughly 120 validation repertoires was found in a later analysis.

V lost 8 bases, J lost 3 bases, and 13 bases lay in between. The length of the CDR3 is 13 residues. Germline-derived CDR1 and CDR2 are MNHEY and SVGAGI. The sequence was obtained from a man aged 25 to 40 in good health and CMV-seropositive. The V and J genes are TRBV6-5 and TRBJ1-1; D remains ambiguous. The sequenced sample was PBMCs. The CDR3 loop reads CASSLLGYTEAFF. CDR3 sequence (DNA): TGTGCCAGCTCCCTTCTGGGGTACACTGAAGCTTTCTTT.